One sample yielded the 32 T cell receptor beta chains listed below, sequenced in a study of T-cell reconstitution after alpha-beta-depleted transplantation in children. TCRbeta library construction was performed incorporating unique molecular identifiers. TCRdb reprocessed the PCR reads via MiXCR and lists one record per CDR3 protein. Of 250,000 to 400,000 distinct CDR3 sequences listed, approximately 20% were seen once; the top ten hold roughly 11%. The sequencing used PBMCs, mostly from graft donor cells, collected 180 days after TCRalphabeta/CD19-depleted stem cell transplant. All receptors derive from a male patient younger than 18 who had a stem cell transplant for acute lymphoblastic leukemia, so the T cells may come from the graft donor.

DNA for the CDR3: TGCAGTGCTAGAGCCCATACTTGGTACCAAGAGACCCAGTACTTC. Translating gives CSARAHTWYQETQYF. V usage is TRBV20-1 and J usage is TRBJ2-5; D uncertain. Germline values: CDR1 DFQATT, CDR2 SNEGSKA (reference sequence). V lost 1 base to trimming and J lost 0 bases, with 12 bases between them. This CDR3 has 15 amino acids.

This clonotype has ten or more counts. The rearrangement uses TRBV12-3 or TRBV12-4 and TRBJ2-7, with D unresolved. The CDR3 totals 13 residues. With 6 bases removed from V and 3 bases from J, the gap between germline ends came to 12 bases. CDR3 sequence (DNA): TGTGCCAGCAGCCTCGGGTCCCTCTACGAGCAGTACTTC. Translating gives CASSLGSLYEQYF.

The chain uses TRBV7-8 and TRBJ2-5; perhaps TRBD2 as D (5 bases). The germline CDR1 and CDR2 sequences are SGHVS and FQNEAQ. V lost 1 base, J lost 4 bases, and 16 bases lay in between. The CDR3 consists of 16 residues. The CDR3 nucleotides read TGTGCCAGCAGCTTAGAAGTGGGAGTTAATGGAGAGACCCAGTACTTC. Translated: CASSLEVGVNGETQYF.

This clonotype was seen more than once but under ten times. The V and J genes are TRBV9 and TRBJ2-1, with 10 bases fitting TRBD2. The ends lost 7 bases at V and 7 bases at J; junction bases unmatched: 11. Germline V gives CDR1 SGDLS, CDR2 YYNGEE. This CDR3 spans 15 amino acids. The CDR3 sequence is CASAERSGRGNEQFF. In DNA, the CDR3 is TGTGCCAGCGCGGAGCGGAGCGGGAGGGGGAATGAGCAGTTCTTC.

This clonotype was detected only a few times. The chain joins TRBV7-6 to TRBJ1-3; the D gene is possibly TRBD1 (5 bases). The CDR3 length is 17 residues. The germline gives CDR1 SGHVS, CDR2 FNYEAQ. V was cut by 1 base and J by 3 bases, with 16 bases left in between. The CDR3 is CASSLGDLGGIGNTIYF. The CDR3 region has the DNA TGTGCCAGCAGCTTAGGGGATCTGGGGGGGATTGGAAACACCATATATTTT.

This chain connects TRBV21-1 to TRBJ1-4. TRBV21-1 is a pseudogene segment. This CDR3 region has 14 residues. CDR3 coding DNA: TGTGCCAGCAGCAAAGAGGCGAAGAATGAAAAACTGTTTTTT. This sequence encodes CASSKEAKNEKLFF.

The rearrangement joins TRBV30 to TRBJ2-2; a weak D match, TRBD1 (5 bases). The V and J ends lost 0 bases and 2 bases respectively, with 13 bases between them. The CDR3 runs 16 residues. Germline CDR1 is GTSNPN and CDR2 is SVGIG (reference sequence). This CDR3 reads CAWSVSQGPNTGELFF. The CDR3 region has the DNA TGTGCCTGGAGTGTATCCCAGGGCCCAAACACCGGGGAGCTGTTTTTT.

This clonotype came up a few times. This sequence joins TRBV10-3 and TRBJ1-2; D unclear. Trimming removed 0 bases from V and 6 bases from J, with 11 bases in between. There are 14 residues in the CDR3. Germline values: CDR1 ENHRY, CDR2 SYGVKD. This CDR3 is CAISESAGVDGYTF. In DNA, the CDR3 is TGTGCCATCAGTGAGTCGGCAGGCGTCGATGGCTACACCTTC.

This clonotype was seen at least ten times. J is TRBJ2-5 and V is TRBV15, with D possibly called TRBD1 or TRBD2 (5 bases each). The CDR3 runs 17 residues. CDR1 is LNHNV, CDR2 YYDKDF, per germline (reference sequence). With 0 bases removed from V and 5 bases from J, the gap between germline ends came to 19 bases. The CDR3 protein is CATSRDLGASLFETQYF. The CDR3 nucleotides read TGTGCCACCAGCAGAGATCTTGGGGCTAGCCTTTTCGAGACCCAGTACTTC.

This chain uses TRBV7-6 with TRBJ2-1; TRBD2 matches at 11 bases. The CDR3 contains 16 residues. Germline CDR1 and CDR2: SGHVS and FNYEAQ. After removal of 4 bases from V and 8 bases from J, the junction contained 10 bases not matched to a gene. CDR3 DNA sequence: TGTGCCAGCAGCTCCTCTCGACTAGCGGGAAGTTATGAGCAGTTCTTC. Amino acid sequence: CASSSSRLAGSYEQFF.

CDR3 sequence: CASSQDETRYGIETQYF. In DNA, the CDR3 is TGCGCCAGCAGCCAAGATGAAACGAGATATGGAATAGAGACCCAGTACTTC. This rearrangement joins TRBV4-1 to TRBJ2-5; no clear D. Germline values: CDR1 MGHRA, CDR2 YSYEKL. The V and J ends lost 0 bases and 4 bases respectively, with 18 bases between them. CDR3 size: 17 residues.

Only a few counts were recorded for this clonotype. V and J are TRBV5-1 and TRBJ2-2; D not certain. Per germline, CDR1 SGHRS and CDR2 YFSETQ. The CDR3 runs to 16 residues. The V gene lost 4 bases and the J gene lost 1 base, with 14 bases spanning the gap. The DNA of the CDR3 is TGCGCCAGCAGCGTCGTATCAAGCAGGAACACCGGGGAGCTGTTTTTT. This encodes CASSVVSSRNTGELFF.

The chain joins TRBV12-3 or TRBV12-4 to TRBJ2-3; no clear D gene. Trimming pared 4 bases from V and 2 bases from J, leaving 13 bases between. The CDR3 covers 15 residues. CDR3 protein: CASSSPSRFTDTQYF. Written as DNA, the CDR3 is TGTGCCAGCAGTTCACCGTCTCGCTTCACAGATACGCAGTATTTT.

The V and J genes are TRBV24-1 and TRBJ2-7, with D perhaps matching TRBD1 (6 bases). Trimming took 3 bases from V and 7 from J, leaving 12 bases between them. Per the germline V gene, CDR1 is KGHDR and CDR2 is SFDVKD. The CDR3 covers 13 residues. The CDR3 loop is CATSDAYREEQYF. The CDR3 nucleotides read TGTGCCACCAGTGATGCCTACAGGGAAGAGCAGTACTTC.

This chain uses TRBV9 with TRBJ1-2, with D possibly TRBD1 on 6 matching bases. CDR1 and CDR2 (germline): SGDLS, YYNGEE. This CDR3 is built from 15 residues. V lost 0 bases to trimming and J lost 5 bases, with 14 bases between them. The CDR3 coding sequence is TGTGCCAGCAGCGTAGAACCCAGGGGCGGGTATGGCTACACCTTC. It is translated as CASSVEPRGGYGYTF. Full variable domain (remainder filled in from reference TRBV9 and TRBJ1-2): DSGVTQTPKHLITATGQRVTLRCSPRSGDLSVYWYQQSLDQGLQFLIQYYNGEERAKGNILERFSAQQFPDLHSELNLSSLELGDSALYFCASSVEPRGGYGYTFGSGTRLTVV.

This clonotype was seen a few times. J is TRBJ2-5 and V is TRBV7-9; D is ambiguous. This CDR3 spans 13 amino acids. Trimming took off 3 bases at V and 5 bases at J, with 10 bases between the two ends. CDR1 and CDR2 from the germline V gene are SEHNR and FQNEAQ (reference sequence). This CDR3 is CASSFTEWETQYF. The DNA of the CDR3 is TGTGCCAGCAGCTTTACGGAGTGGGAGACCCAGTACTTC.

The CDR3 sequence: CASSSYSDEQFF. In nucleotides, the CDR3 is TGCGCCAGCAGCTCCTACTCAGATGAGCAGTTCTTC. The chain is built from TRBV5-1 and TRBJ2-1, with D uncertain. This CDR3 is 12 amino acids long. With 3 bases removed from V and 8 bases from J, the gap between germline ends came to 9 bases. Germline V gives CDR1 SGHRS, CDR2 YFSETQ.

This clonotype was recorded a few times. The chain carries TRBV7-6 and TRBJ1-1; TRBD1 agrees at 10 bases. V gave up 4 bases and J gave up 6 bases; unmatched junction bases: 5. CDR3 length equals 14 residues. Per germline, CDR1 SGHVS and CDR2 FNYEAQ. The CDR3 protein is CASSSGQGFPEAFF. CDR3 in DNA: TGTGCCAGCAGCTCGGGACAGGGGTTCCCTGAAGCTTTCTTT.

The J gene is TRBJ2-7, the V gene TRBV5-1; 7 bases are a match to TRBD2. The CDR3 is 14 residues long. Germline-derived CDR1 and CDR2 are SGHRS and YFSETQ. The ends lost 4 bases at V and 4 bases at J; junction bases unmatched: 8. CDR3 DNA sequence: TGCGCCAGCAGCCCCGGAGGCGGGAGTTACGAGCAGTACTTC. Amino acids: CASSPGGGSYEQYF. Complete variable domain (other parts from reference TRBV5-1 and TRBJ2-7): KAGVTQTPRYLIKTRGQQVTLSCSPISGHRSVSWYQQTPGQGLQFLFEYFSETQRNKGNFPGRFSGRQFSNSRSEMNVSTLELGDSALYLCASSPGGGSYEQYFGPGTRLTVT.

The chain uses TRBV5-6 and TRBJ2-7; no clear D gene. The CDR3 loop spans 12 amino acids. Germline V gene sequence: CDR1 SGHDT, CDR2 YYEEEE. V lost 5 bases and J lost 1, with 7 bases in between. The CDR3 sequence: CASRTGSYEQYF. DNA for the CDR3: TGTGCCAGCAGGACCGGATCCTACGAGCAGTACTTC.

This clonotype came up many times. The J gene is TRBJ2-3, the V gene TRBV2; 8 positions match TRBD2. Germline-derived CDR1 and CDR2 are SNHLY and FYNNEI. This CDR3 is built from 12 residues. The V and J ends lost 6 bases and 10 bases, in that order; junction bases with no gene match: 6. The CDR3, as DNA: TGTGCCAGCAGCGTAGCGGGGAGGGCGCAGTATTTT. Translated, it gives CASSVAGRAQYF.

The CDR3 DNA sequence: TGTGCCAGCTCACCGTCTAGCGGGATCCTCACAGATACGCAGTATTTT. Translated: CASSPSSGILTDTQYF. This chain connects TRBV18 to TRBJ2-3; TRBD2 agrees at 9 bases. V shed 3 bases and J 2 bases; nucleotides not matched to a gene: 6. The CDR3 consists of 16 residues. Germline V gives CDR1 KGHSH, CDR2 LQKENI.

V is TRBV7-9 and J is TRBJ2-1; D ambiguous. This CDR3 spans 11 amino acids. The V and J ends lost 8 bases and 8 bases respectively, with 10 bases between them. CDR1 is SEHNR and CDR2 is FQNEAQ in the germline V gene (reference sequence). Here the CDR3 DNA reads TGTGCCAGCGCCCTAGGATATGAGCAGTTCTTC. As protein: CASALGYEQFF.

This clonotype was seen more than once but under ten times. The V and J genes are TRBV7-6 and TRBJ2-5, with 12 nucleotides matching TRBD2. V dropped 4 bases and J dropped 5; count of bases not matched to a gene: 8. Germline assignment: CDR1 SGHVS and CDR2 FNYEAQ. This CDR3 contains 16 residues. CDR3 amino acids: CASSSRLAGEGETQYF. The CDR3 region has the DNA TGTGCCAGCAGCTCGCGACTAGCGGGAGAGGGGGAGACCCAGTACTTC.

The CDR3 DNA reads TGCAGTGCCAGACAGGGAAGAGATGAGCAGTTCTTC. Translation: CSARQGRDEQFF. The chain carries TRBV20-1 and TRBJ2-1, with 7 bases matching TRBD1. The trim removed 6 bases at V and 8 bases at J, leaving 7 bases unmatched. The CDR3 covers 12 residues. Germline CDR1 DFQATT, CDR2 SNEGSKA (reference sequence).

This clonotype was seen a handful of times. The chain is built from TRBV29-1 and TRBJ1-1, with a possible D match to TRBD1 (6 bases). CDR1 is SQVTM and CDR2 is ANQGSEA in the germline V gene. The CDR3 is 13 amino acids. Trimming cost V 5 bases and J 2 bases, with 12 bases left between them. The CDR3 region is CSVRDRLNTEAFF. The CDR3 bases are TGCAGCGTTAGAGACAGGCTAAACACTGAAGCTTTCTTT.

The rearrangement uses TRBV24-1 and TRBJ2-7; 7 bases fit TRBD1. Germline CDR1 KGHDR, CDR2 SFDVKD. This CDR3 spans 14 amino acids. V dropped 3 bases and J dropped 3; count of bases not matched to a gene: 4. CDR3 bases: TGTGCCACCAGTGATAACACAGGGGTCTACGAGCAGTACTTC. The encoded protein is CATSDNTGVYEQYF.

The chain has TRBV7-3 and TRBJ1-6, with D possibly TRBD1 on 5 matching bases. CDR1 and CDR2 (germline): SGHTA, FQGTGA. V lost 1 base and J lost 0, with 13 bases in between. The CDR3 length is 18 residues. The CDR3 region has the DNA TGTGCCAGCAGCTTAAGTGGAGGGGTCAGCTCCTATAATTCACCCCTCCACTTT. Translation gives CASSLSGGVSSYNSPLHF.

The rearrangement uses TRBV4-1 and TRBJ2-1, with D unclear. There are 17 residues in the CDR3. V shed 1 base and J shed 0 bases, with 13 bases lying between them. Germline-derived CDR1 and CDR2 are MGHRA and YSYEKL. The chain's CDR3 is CASSQAPASSSYNEQFF. Here the CDR3 DNA reads TGCGCCAGCAGCCAAGCGCCGGCTTCAAGCTCCTACAATGAGCAGTTCTTC.

The sample holds one count of this clonotype. CDR3 bases: TGTGCCAGTCACGCCGGAAACACCATATATTTT. It yields the protein CASHAGNTIYF. This chain uses TRBV28 with TRBJ1-3; D gene uncertain. Germline values: CDR1 MDHEN, CDR2 SYDVKM. The CDR3 has 11 residues. V lost 9 bases and J 4 bases, leaving 7 bases between the germline ends.

This chain links TRBV29-1 with TRBJ1-2; possibly TRBD1 for D (5 bases). Trimming left V 4 bases short and J 1 base short, with 10 bases between. The CDR3 sequence is 13 residues long. Germline V gene sequence: CDR1 SQVTM, CDR2 ANQGSEA. This chain's CDR3 is CSVGQMLNYGYTF. In DNA, the CDR3 is TGCAGCGTTGGACAGATGCTTAACTATGGCTACACCTTC.

In its sample, this clonotype was seen a few times. The rearrangement uses TRBV4-2 and TRBJ2-2, with TRBD2 matching over 7 bases. This CDR3 is built from 18 residues. Germline trimming cut 0 bases from V and 2 bases from J; bases unmatched to any gene: 9. Looked up from germline, CDR1 is LGHNA and CDR2 is YNFKEQ. In DNA form, the CDR3 reads TGTGCCAGCAGCCAAGATATCTCTAGCGGTTTTAACACCGGGGAGCTGTTTTTT. Translation: CASSQDISSGFNTGELFF.